A selection of T cell receptor beta chains follows, all from one sample in a study of T cell repertoires in cytomegalovirus infection. TCRdb re-called the reads through MiXCR, storing one row per CDR3 protein. The data hold hundreds of thousands of distinct CDR3 sequences, with around 29% observed a single time. No antigens are known for them. Source: cultured CD8+ T cells from PBMCs, taken from culture after CMV antigen stimulation. These receptors were taken from a human donor in good health (CMV status not recorded). Some clones in this sample may be carry-over from other donors' samples. CDR3s include the opening cysteine and the closing phenylalanine or tryptophan. A D gene is named only where the DNA matches it firmly. For some rows the clone size is stated as once, few or many, or as a class when expanded; others skip it.

v_call	clone_size	d_call	j_call	cdr3_nt	cdr3_aa
TRBV4-1	.	.	TRBJ2-1	TGCGCCAGCAGCCAAGGGAGTACCAATGAGCAGTTCTTC	CASSQGSTNEQFF
TRBV27	few	.	TRBJ1-4	TGTGCCAGCAGTCCAGGGTGGACAGCAACTAATGAAAAACTGTTTTTT	CASSPGWTATNEKLFF
TRBV6-1	.	.	TRBJ1-2	TGTGCCAGCAGTGAAGTACAGGGCTCTAACTATGGCTACACCTTC	CASSEVQGSNYGYTF
TRBV7-2	many	.	TRBJ1-1	TGTGCCAGCAGCTTATCCAGGGGTGGCGGCACTGAAGCTTTCTTT	CASSLSRGGGTEAFF
TRBV5-1	.	TRBD2	TRBJ2-5	TGCGCCAGCAGCTTGGCCCCTAGCGGGGGCTTTCAAGAGACCCAGTACTTC	CASSLAPSGGFQETQYF
TRBV7-9	few	.	TRBJ2-2	TGTGCCAGCAGCCCGAAGACAGGACCTAACACCGGGGAGCTGTTTTTT	CASSPKTGPNTGELFF
TRBV7-8	.	.	TRBJ2-1	TGTGCCAGCGGCTTCAGGGGCTCGACCTACAATGAGCAGTTCTTC	CASGFRGSTYNEQFF
TRBV7-8	many	.	TRBJ2-2	TGTGCCAGCACCCCTTTTCGAAGGACAGCTTCGAACACCGGGGAGCTGTTTTTT	CASTPFRRTASNTGELFF
TRBV19	few	.	TRBJ2-7	TGTGCCAGCAGCTTGACGGGAAGCTCCTACGAGCAGTACTTC	CASSLTGSSYEQYF
TRBV27	many	.	TRBJ2-7	TGCGCCAGCAGCCCCACGGGCAACGAGCAGTACTTC	CASSPTGNEQYF
TRBV10-2	few	TRBD2	TRBJ2-3	TGCGCCAGCAGTGCCATGGGAGCTAGCGGGGGACCCACAGATACGCAGTATTTT	CASSAMGASGGPTDTQYF
TRBV29-1	many	.	TRBJ2-1	TGCAGCGTCTTAGACAGCTACAATGAGCAGTTCTTC	CSVLDSYNEQFF
TRBV19	.	TRBD1	TRBJ1-6	TGTGCCAGTAGTACTCCCGACAGGGGGCCATGGGATTCACCCCTCCACTTT	CASSTPDRGPWDSPLHF
TRBV6-5	few	TRBD1	TRBJ1-2	TGTGCCAGCAGTTACGGAGGGGGCCGTAAGGGCTACACCTTC	CASSYGGGRKGYTF
TRBV7-6	many	TRBD2	TRBJ2-7	TGTGCCAGCAGTGAGGGAGGGGCCGTCTACGAGCAGTACTTC	CASSEGGAVYEQYF
TRBV19	.	.	TRBJ2-1	TGTGCCAGTAAAAGGTTCAATGAGCAGTTCTTC	CASKRFNEQFF
TRBV4-3	few	TRBD1	TRBJ1-1	TGCGCCAGCAGCCAAGATTGGACAGGGATCTCTTTGAACACTGAAGCTTTCTTT	CASSQDWTGISLNTEAFF
TRBV11-1	many	.	TRBJ2-1	TGTGCCAGCAGCTATAGTTTGAGCTCCTACAATGAGCAGTTCTTC	CASSYSLSSYNEQFF
TRBV6-6	.	TRBD1	TRBJ2-7	TGTGCCAGCACCGCCACAGGGGACCCCTACGAGCAGTACTTC	CASTATGDPYEQYF
TRBV5-6	.	.	TRBJ2-1	TGTGCCAGCAGCCTTGGGGGAGAGAAGTTCTTC	CASSLGGEKFF
TRBV12-5	few	.	TRBJ2-5	TGTGCTAGTGGTTTGGTGAAGGACGGTTACCAAGAGACCCAGTACTTC	CASGLVKDGYQETQYF
TRBV24-1	.	.	TRBJ1-3	TGTGCCACCAGTGTGATTACCTCTGGAAACACCATATATTTT	CATSVITSGNTIYF
TRBV10-2	.	.	TRBJ1-6	TGCGCCAGCAGCAGAGAAGGGCATCGTTCACCCCTCCACTTT	CASSREGHRSPLHF
TRBV12-3/TRBV12-4	many	TRBD1	TRBJ2-1	TGTGCCAGCAGTTCACTTAATTCCGGGACAGGGGATTACAATGAGCAGTTCTTC	CASSSLNSGTGDYNEQFF
TRBV7-8	few	.	TRBJ1-3	TGTGCCAGCAACGTCCAGGGAGTAGGTGGAAACACCATATATTTT	CASNVQGVGGNTIYF
TRBV7-2	many	.	TRBJ2-2	TGTGCCAGCAGCTTAGAGGGTCGCACCGGGGAGCTGTTTTTT	CASSLEGRTGELFF
TRBV11-2	.	TRBD1	TRBJ1-1	TGTGCCAGCAGCTTCCGGACAGGGCTTGGCACTGAAGCTTTCTTT	CASSFRTGLGTEAFF
TRBV7-9	few	TRBD1	TRBJ2-5	TGTGCCAGCAGCTTAGAGGGACAGCCTATCCAAGAGACCCAGTACTTC	CASSLEGQPIQETQYF
TRBV3-1	few	.	TRBJ2-3	TGTGCCAGCAGCAAATACGGGACTTTAGCAGCAGATACGCAGTATTTT	CASSKYGTLAADTQYF
TRBV19	few	TRBD1	TRBJ1-5	TGTGCCAGTAGTGGATACTCGACAGGGGAAGATCAGCCCCAGCATTTT	CASSGYSTGEDQPQHF
TRBV6-4	.	TRBD2	TRBJ2-1	TGTGCCAGCAGGAGCGGGGGGGCTGATGAGCAGTTCTTC	CASRSGGADEQFF
TRBV12-3/TRBV12-4	.	.	TRBJ1-5	TGTGCCAGCAGTTTCGTGTCGGTTCAGCCCCAGCATTTT	CASSFVSVQPQHF
TRBV7-8	many	TRBD2	TRBJ2-1	TGTGCCAGCACCGAGCGGAGCGGGGCCTACAATGAGCAGTTCTTC	CASTERSGAYNEQFF
TRBV10-3	.	TRBD1	TRBJ2-2	TGTGCCATCCCTCTTGCGACAGGGCGGACCGGGGAGCTGTTTTTT	CAIPLATGRTGELFF
TRBV10-3	once	.	TRBJ1-2	TGTGCCACTAACGGGCACTATGGCTACACCTTC	CATNGHYGYTF
TRBV7-8	few	.	TRBJ1-2	TGTGCCAGCACCAAACAGGGTATCGATGGCTACACCTTC	CASTKQGIDGYTF
TRBV20-1	many	.	TRBJ1-2	TGCAGTGCCAGAAGGCGGGTCGGGGCAGAACGTAACTATGGCTACACCTTC	CSARRRVGAERNYGYTF
TRBV24-1	few	.	TRBJ2-2	TGTGCCACCAGTGACCTTAACGGGGGGCCCGGGGAGCTGTTTTTT	CATSDLNGGPGELFF
TRBV7-3	.	TRBD2	TRBJ2-1	TGTGCCAGCAGCTTAGAGACTAGCAGCCTATACAATGAGCAGTTCTTC	CASSLETSSLYNEQFF
TRBV4-2	few	.	TRBJ1-1	TGTGCCAGCAGGGAGAGAGGCTCTTCTGAAGCTTTCTTT	CASRERGSSEAFF
TRBV5-4	.	.	TRBJ1-6	TGTGCCAGCAGCAGTTTTAGTTCACCCCTCCACTTT	CASSSFSSPLHF
TRBV19	few	TRBD2	TRBJ2-2	TGTGCCAGTAGTATCGGACTAGCGGGGGGCCAAGAACCCGGGGAGCTGTTTTTT	CASSIGLAGGQEPGELFF
TRBV29-1	.	.	TRBJ2-2	TGCAGCGTTGTTAGGGAGCCCGGGGAGCTGTTTTTT	CSVVREPGELFF
TRBV5-4	.	.	TRBJ2-2	TGTGCCACCCACAGGGATGTTTCCGGGGAGCTGTTTTTT	CATHRDVSGELFF
TRBV6-2/TRBV6-3	.	.	TRBJ2-1	TGTGCCAGCAGTTACGTCGGGACATTAAATGAGCAGTTCTTC	CASSYVGTLNEQFF
TRBV7-8	many	TRBD1	TRBJ1-4	TGTGCCAGCAGCCCATGGGGAGTGGGGACAGGGGACACTGAAAAACTGTTTTTT	CASSPWGVGTGDTEKLFF
TRBV7-2	many	TRBD2	TRBJ2-1	TGTGCCAGCAGCTCAGCGGGGGGGCCATTCAATGAGCAGTTCTTC	CASSSAGGPFNEQFF
TRBV5-6	few	.	TRBJ2-1	TGTGCCAGCACCATGATTAGCTCCTACAATGAGCAGTTCTTC	CASTMISSYNEQFF
TRBV7-9	few	.	TRBJ2-1	TGTGCCAGCAGCAATACCCCGGGACATTGGACCGTTGTTGAGCAGTTCTTC	CASSNTPGHWTVVEQFF
TRBV7-2	.	.	TRBJ2-1	TGTGCCAGCGAACCGGATTTGGGGGGGGGGAGGGGGAATGAGCAGTTCTTC	CASEPDLGGGRGNEQFF